This T cell receptor (beta chain) was sequenced in a study of early T cells in non-severe SARS-CoV-2 infection (dated by TCRdb to the early 2020s). Study-wide context: Bulk RNA from unsorted whole blood was used for TCR sequencing, so alpha and beta chains could not be paired. Overall results and qualifications from the work: Matching against VDJdb was skewed toward anti-spike CD8 responses, likely underestimated virus-specific expansions, and missed private and CD4 specificities.

CDR1 SGHVS and CDR2 FNYEAQ were looked up in the germline V gene. The CDR3 sequence holds 17 residues, the cysteine and phenylalanine included. This entry keeps only the CDR3 DNA: 51 bases, framed from base 1. Cut back by 1 base and 5 bases, the V and J ends lie 20 bases apart. This clonotype showed up just once. What antigen it recognizes has not been identified. One base away there is no much larger clone; base qualities are not given. One read alone provides weak support. This was a case-control study nested in a cohort of healthcare workers in London, UK, who had nasopharyngeal swab PCR tests and blood samples taken every week. Healthcare workers were enrolled in the week of the UK lockdown, from 23 to 31 March 2020, and were followed every week for up to roughly 16 weeks. Library method: 5' RACE. The listed sequencing device is NextSeq 500. To correct for sequencing error and PCR bias, the TCR library protocol tagged individual cDNA molecules with unique molecular identifiers. Both TCR alpha and beta chains were sequenced, and tight co-correlation was observed between alpha and beta sequence abundances in each sample. Per the original workflow: V gene, J gene and CDR3 annotation of TCR sequences was performed with Decombinator V4. TCRs were defined as expanded if a significant change between any two time points was detected under a Poisson model with p below 0.0001. TCR abundances were normalised to the total number of TCRs sequenced per sample and expressed as counts per million. TRAV1-2 paired with TRAJ12, TRAJ20 or TRAJ33 defined MAIT TCRs, while TRAV10 paired with TRAJ18 defined iNKT TCRs. VDJdb, accessed 1 November 2021, was searched for CMV, EBV and SARS-CoV-2 annotated TCRs, with TCRs annotated for multiple antigens excluded. In-frame beta chains were kept once TCRdb had trimmed the public reads at Q25 with fastp and called clones with MiXCR. Each CDR3 protein gets just one entry, which takes the most common genes and DNA from the rows behind it. The V and J calls here are based on TCRdb, not the publication. This sample lists about 97,000 distinct CDR3 sequences; less than 15% were detected once. 5% to 8% of the sample rests with the top ten.

The clonotype originates from an adult who was a healthcare worker with PCR-confirmed SARS-CoV-2 infection or an uninfected control (not recorded which). Recombination linked TRBV7-6 to TRBJ2-5, with a tentative D gene TRBD2 over 5 matching bases. Input material: whole blood. The CDR3 region reads CASSLVPSGSPGETQYF. The DNA is as follows: TGTGCCAGCAGCTTAGTACCCAGCGGATCCCCCGGGGAGACCCAGTACTTC.